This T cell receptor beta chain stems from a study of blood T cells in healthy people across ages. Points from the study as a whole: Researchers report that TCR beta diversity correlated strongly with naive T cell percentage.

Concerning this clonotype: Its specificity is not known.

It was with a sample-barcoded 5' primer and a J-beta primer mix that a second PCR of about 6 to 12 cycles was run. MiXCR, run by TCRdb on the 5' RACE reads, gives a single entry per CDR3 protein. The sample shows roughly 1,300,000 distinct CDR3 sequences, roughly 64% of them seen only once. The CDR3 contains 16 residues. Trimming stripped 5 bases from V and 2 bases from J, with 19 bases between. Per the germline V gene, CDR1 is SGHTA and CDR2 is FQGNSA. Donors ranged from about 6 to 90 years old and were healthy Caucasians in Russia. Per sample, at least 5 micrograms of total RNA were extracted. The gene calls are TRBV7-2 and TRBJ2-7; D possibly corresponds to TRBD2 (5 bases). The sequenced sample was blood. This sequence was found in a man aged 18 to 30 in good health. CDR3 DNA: TGTGCCAGCAGCCCCGAGGACTTTCCGTACCCCTACGAGCAGTACTTC. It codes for CASSPEDFPYPYEQYF.